Sequencing of this T cell receptor (beta chain) was carried out in a study of cytomegalovirus exposure and HLA in healthy donors. With regard to this clone: Its antigen is not identified.

Study-wide points: Reportedly, cytomegalovirus status was diagnosed with high sensitivity and specificity. An analysis that was carried out later associated 16,951 TCR beta sequences with HLA alleles at 0.05 false discovery rate. Fewer N-insertions (relative to the roughly 720-donor mean) were reportedly seen in an Asian-associated ancestry cluster in a later analysis.

The PCR made use of 60 Vbeta and 13 Jbeta primers. The method was immunoSEQ multiplex PCR; TCRdb's version includes in-frame clones alone and lacks a portion of them. The table records some 150,000 clones, roughly 81% of them present only once. Trimming removed 1 base from V and 4 bases from J, with 13 bases in between. CDR3 size: 15 residues. The germline V gene has CDR1 SGHTA and CDR2 FQGNSA. The TCR comes from a female donor in good health and CMV-seronegative. The sequenced sample consisted of PBMCs. J is TRBJ1-1 and V is TRBV7-2; possibly TRBD1 for D (6 bases). This chain's CDR3 is CASSLVGTSSTEAFF. Written as DNA, the CDR3 is TGTGCCAGCAGCTTAGTCGGGACATCTAGCACTGAAGCTTTCTTT.